The T cell receptor beta chain described here comes from a study of cytomegalovirus exposure and HLA in healthy donors. Study-wide points: Analyzed later, most CMV-associated TCR beta chains appeared HLA-restricted.

The CDR3 extends over 13 amino acids. V lost 0 bases, J lost 1 base, and 4 bases lay in between. From germline, CDR1 is SGHRS and CDR2 YFSETQ. Primers: 60 Vbeta forward and 13 Jbeta reverse. Here immunoSEQ multiplex PCR was the method, and the copy in TCRdb shows in-frame clones only, minus some. The data show 140,000 to 150,000 clones, around 80% seen once. On this clone itself: The antigen is unknown.

The V call is TRBV5-1, the J call TRBJ1-1; D gene unclear. This TCR was sampled from a man aged 40-49 years in good health and CMV-seronegative. The material sequenced was PBMCs. DNA of the CDR3: TGCGCCAGCAGCTTGGGCAGGAACACTGAAGCTTTCTTT. Translation gives CASSLGRNTEAFF.